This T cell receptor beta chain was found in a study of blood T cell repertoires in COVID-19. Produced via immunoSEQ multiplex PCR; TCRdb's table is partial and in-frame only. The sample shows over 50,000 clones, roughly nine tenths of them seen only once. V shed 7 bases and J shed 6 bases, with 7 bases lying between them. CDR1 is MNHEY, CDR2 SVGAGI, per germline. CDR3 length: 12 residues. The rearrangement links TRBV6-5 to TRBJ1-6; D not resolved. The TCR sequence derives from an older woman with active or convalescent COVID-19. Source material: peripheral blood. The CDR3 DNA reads TGTGCCAGCAATACGGTTAATTCACCCCTCCACTTT. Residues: CASNTVNSPLHF.